This TCR beta chain emerged from a study of shared clonotypes between healthy human individuals. Per germline, CDR1 SNHLY and CDR2 FYNNEI. V dropped 4 bases and J dropped 3 bases, with 9 bases sitting between them. The CDR3 contains 13 residues. Positive CCR7 selection of CD45RO-negative cells yielded the naive CD8 cells, and terminally differentiated effector memory CD45RA+ cells were excluded. Adult donors, all healthy and HIV-negative, had no recent acute infections or vaccinations. A word on this clone: The antigen is not known.

General observations from the study: Memory subsets generally showed lower estimated richness than naive subsets. Shared clonotypes: 4.5% to 6.5% naive CD4, around 3.7% naive CD8, roughly 2.4% memory CD4, under 0.5% memory CD8. Rarefaction showed sorted-subset sequencing was incomplete despite large depth.

The assay was immunoSEQ multiplex PCR, and TCRdb's table has in-frame clones only and misses some. The data show millions of clones, less than 95% seen once. The chain employs TRBV2 and TRBJ1-2; D ambiguous. Sequenced input: naive CD8+ T cells sorted from blood. This clonotype was obtained from a man aged 18 to 29 in good health. CDR3: CASSVRQDYGYTF. The DNA of the CDR3 is TGTGCCAGCAGTGTACGGCAGGACTATGGCTACACCTTC.